The 25 T cell receptor beta chains below were found in one sample sequenced in a study of cytomegalovirus exposure and HLA in healthy donors. Primers: 60 Vbeta forward and 13 Jbeta reverse. Sequencing used immunoSEQ multiplex PCR; TCRdb keeps in-frame clones, though not all of them. The sample records about 82,000 clones, roughly 84% being singletons. The sample taken for sequencing was PBMCs. These receptors came from a man between 65 and 85 years old in good health and CMV-seropositive.

V and J are TRBV30 and TRBJ2-1; a possible D gene is TRBD2 (7 bases). The CDR3 is 15 residues long. V was pared by 4 bases and J by 8 bases, with 21 bases between. Germline CDR1 and CDR2: GTSNPN and SVGIG (reference sequence). CDR3 loop: CAWTAGAGVGDEQFF. The CDR3 region has the DNA TGTGCCTGGACCGCGGGGGCGGGAGTCGGAGATGAGCAGTTCTTC.

This clone was observed once. V and J are TRBV4-2 and TRBJ2-2; 11 bases are a match to TRBD2. The CDR3 is 17 amino acids. Trimming took 4 bases from V and 1 from J; bases not matched to a gene: 5. In germline, CDR1 is LGHNA, CDR2 YNFKEQ. CDR3 region: CASSLLGTSGNTGELFF. In DNA, the CDR3 is TGTGCCAGCAGCCTACTCGGGACTAGCGGGAACACCGGGGAGCTGTTTTTT.

The rearrangement joins TRBV18 to TRBJ1-1, with a weak D call TRBD1 (6 bases). The germline gives CDR1 KGHSH, CDR2 LQKENI. The CDR3 runs to 15 residues. The ends were cut back, 3 bases at V and 1 base at J, with 12 bases in the middle. The DNA of the CDR3 is TGTGCCAGCTCACCTCGACCGGGACAGAACACTGAAGCTTTCTTT. Amino acids: CASSPRPGQNTEAFF.

The chain uses TRBV10-1 and TRBJ2-3; tentatively, D is TRBD1 (6 bases). The CDR3 consists of 13 residues. Per germline, CDR1 WNHNN and CDR2 SYGVQD (reference sequence). Trimming shortened V by 8 bases and J by 2 bases, and 11 bases separated the two germline ends. The CDR3 DNA is TGCGCCAGCGAAAAGGGGGACACAGATACGCAGTATTTT. Amino acid sequence: CASEKGDTDTQYF.

The chain links TRBV19 to TRBJ1-2; the D is unclear. Germline V lookup: CDR1 LNHDA, CDR2 SQIVND (reference sequence). Deletions cut 1 base from V and 3 bases from J, with 9 bases between. The CDR3 has 14 residues. The CDR3 DNA reads as TGTGCCAGTAGTATAGGTAACGGAGACTATGGCTACACCTTC. Translation: CASSIGNGDYGYTF.

The chain recombines TRBV6-1 with TRBJ2-4, with 12 nucleotides matching TRBD2. Trimming removed 4 bases from V and 1 base from J; junction bases left unmatched: 2. CDR3 length: 16 residues. CDR1 and CDR2 (germline): MNHNS, SASEGT. CDR3 region: CASSGLAGVAKNIQYF. Here the CDR3 DNA reads TGTGCCAGCAGTGGACTAGCGGGAGTGGCCAAAAACATTCAGTACTTC.

This rearrangement joins TRBV10-1 to TRBJ2-2; 7 bases line up with TRBD1. The CDR3 contains 13 residues. CDR1 and CDR2 (germline): WNHNN, SYGVQD (reference sequence). Trimming cost V 6 bases and J 3 bases; bases outside gene matches: 1. The CDR3 loop is CASRTGHTGELFF. CDR3 nucleotides: TGCGCCAGCAGGACAGGGCACACCGGGGAGCTGTTTTTT.

The count of this clone is one. The chain employs TRBV7-9 and TRBJ2-7; 11 nucleotides line up with TRBD2. Germline loops: CDR1 SEHNR, CDR2 FQNEAQ (reference sequence). This CDR3 comprises 15 residues. V was pared by 6 bases and J by 4 bases, with 8 bases of the junction left unmatched. DNA of the CDR3: TGTGCCAGCAGTCCCGGGACTAGCGGAGAATACGAGCAGTACTTC. Residues: CASSPGTSGEYEQYF.

V is TRBV27 and J is TRBJ2-7; D is uncertain. The CDR3 sequence is 14 residues long. Between the trimmed V and J ends, which lost 6 bases and 0 bases, there was a span of 12 bases. CDR1 is MNHEY and CDR2 is SMNVEV in the germline V gene (reference sequence). The CDR3 sequence is CASRQTRSSYEQYF. The CDR3 region has the DNA TGTGCCAGCAGGCAGACTCGGAGCTCCTACGAGCAGTACTTC.

V usage is TRBV14 and J usage is TRBJ2-1; D unresolved. V shed 4 bases and J shed 7 bases, with 14 bases lying between them. The CDR3 contains 14 residues. CDR1 and CDR2 from the germline V gene are SGHDN and FVKESK. The CDR3 DNA reads as TGTGCCAGCAGCCCTCTATCTCTTACTAATGAGCAGTTCTTC. This translates into CASSPLSLTNEQFF.

The chain has TRBV10-3 and TRBJ2-3; no firm D call. The V and J ends lost 3 bases and 0 bases respectively, with 13 bases between them. The CDR3 spans 16 residues. The germline gives CDR1 ENHRY, CDR2 SYGVKD. CDR3 loop: CAISDSRLPSTDTQYF. CDR3 bases: TGTGCCATCAGTGACTCGAGGCTCCCTAGCACAGATACGCAGTATTTT.

Of note for this clone: The junction differs from germline at one of its ends, possibly a read error. The rearrangement joins TRBV5-1 to TRBJ1-6; D might be TRBD1 (5 bases). This CDR3 contains 17 residues. The germline CDR1 and CDR2 sequences are SGHRS and YFSETQ. The CDR3 loop reads CASTLEWLGGVNSPLHF. The CDR3 nucleotides are TGCGCCAGCACCTTGGAGTGGTTGGGGGGAGTCAATTCACCCCTCCACTTT.

This sequence joins TRBV6-5 and TRBJ1-1; D perhaps matches TRBD1 (6 bases). The ends were cut back, 0 bases at V and 2 bases at J, with 10 bases in the middle. There are 15 residues in the CDR3. The germline gives CDR1 MNHEY, CDR2 SVGAGI. The CDR3 sequence is CASSYSSRGNTEAFF. The CDR3 coding sequence is TGTGCCAGCAGTTACTCGAGCAGGGGAAACACTGAAGCTTTCTTT.

The chain recombines TRBV29-1 with TRBJ1-1; D is ambiguous. V was clipped by 5 bases and J by 0 bases, with 7 bases between them. The length of the CDR3 is 12 residues. CDR1 SQVTM and CDR2 ANQGSEA come from the germline V gene. CDR3 bases: TGCAGCGTTTCAGAGGTGAACACTGAAGCTTTCTTT. Its translation is CSVSEVNTEAFF.

The CDR3 sequence is CASSLAREQFF. In DNA form, the CDR3 reads TGTGCCAGCAGCTTAGCCAGAGAGCAGTTCTTC. The chain is built from TRBV7-9 and TRBJ2-1; D not resolved. Germline loops: CDR1 SEHNR, CDR2 FQNEAQ (reference sequence). Between the trimmed V and J ends, which lost 0 bases and 10 bases, there was a span of 4 bases. The CDR3 consists of 11 residues. Together with reference TRBV7-9 and TRBJ2-1, the CDR3 gives the full variable domain: DTGVSQNPRHKITKRGQNVTFRCDPISEHNRLYWYRQTLGQGPEFLTYFQNEAQLEKSRLLSDRFSAERPKGSFSTLEIQRTEQGDSAMYLCASSLAREQFFGPGTRLTVL.

This clone has only a few counts. V and J are TRBV7-2 and TRBJ1-4; 8 nucleotides line up with TRBD1. Germline V gene data show CDR1 as SGHTA and CDR2 as FQGNSA. The CDR3 is 16 residues long. After removal of 5 bases from V and 5 bases from J, the junction contained 10 bases not matched to a gene. The CDR3 sequence: CASSPSGQGLNEKLFF. Written as DNA, the CDR3 is TGTGCCAGCAGCCCCTCCGGACAGGGACTGAATGAAAAACTGTTTTTT.

This chain connects TRBV5-1 to TRBJ2-1, with TRBD2 identical over 7 bases. This CDR3 has 14 amino acids. Germline CDR1 and CDR2: SGHRS and YFSETQ. With 4 bases clipped from V and 2 bases from J, the junction kept 3 bases outside the gene matches. CDR3 residues: CASSPGTTYNEQFF. In DNA, the CDR3 is TGCGCCAGCAGCCCAGGGACTACCTACAATGAGCAGTTCTTC.

The V and J genes are TRBV5-5 and TRBJ2-3, with D possibly matching TRBD2 (5 bases). V was clipped by 2 bases and J by 3 bases, with 10 bases between them. The germline gives CDR1 SGHKS, CDR2 YYEKEE (reference sequence). This CDR3 region has 14 residues. The CDR3 spells CASSFGLPTDTQYF. The DNA for the CDR3 is TGTGCCAGCAGCTTTGGACTCCCGACAGATACGCAGTATTTT. The entire variable domain, with the rest obtained from reference TRBV5-5 and TRBJ2-3, is as follows: DAGVTQSPTHLIKTRGQQVTLRCSPISGHKSVSWYQQVLGQGPQFIFQYYEKEERGRGNFPDRFSARQFPNYSSELNVNALLLGDSALYLCASSFGLPTDTQYFGPGTRLTVL.

This rearrangement joins TRBV9 to TRBJ2-1; D gene unclear. Germline-derived CDR1 and CDR2 are SGDLS and YYNGEE. V was shortened by 3 bases and J by 1 base, with 5 bases between the two germline ends. The CDR3 spans 13 residues. In DNA form, the CDR3 reads TGTGCCAGCAGCGCCCTGTCCTACAATGAGCAGTTCTTC. It codes for CASSALSYNEQFF.

The chain employs TRBV7-3 and TRBJ2-3, with 12 bases matching TRBD2. V shed 5 bases, J shed 6 bases, and the junction held 3 bases outside the gene matches. The germline gives CDR1 SGHTA, CDR2 FQGTGA. The CDR3 totals 14 residues. The CDR3 nucleotides read TGTGCCAGCAGCCCAGGACTAGCGGGGGATACGCAGTATTTT. Protein sequence: CASSPGLAGDTQYF.

This clone was picked up one time. The chain is built from TRBV7-9 and TRBJ2-2, with a tentative D call TRBD2 (6 bases). V shed 5 bases and J shed 0 bases, with 10 bases lying between them. The CDR3 sequence is 15 residues long. Germline V gives CDR1 SEHNR, CDR2 FQNEAQ (reference sequence). The CDR3 loop reads CASSPGLTNTGELFF. CDR3 nucleotides: TGTGCCAGCAGCCCGGGACTTACGAACACCGGGGAGCTGTTTTTT.

A single count supports this clone. The CDR3 DNA sequence: TGCAGCCAAGGCCGGGACACTGAAGCTTTCTTT. Translation: CSQGRDTEAFF. The V and J genes are TRBV29-1 and TRBJ1-1; no clear D gene. Germline-derived CDR1 and CDR2 are SQVTM and ANQGSEA. Trimming cost V 8 bases and J 3 bases, with 10 bases left between them. The CDR3 is made up of 11 amino acids.

The chain carries TRBV5-1 and TRBJ1-1; D uncertain. Per the germline V gene, CDR1 is SGHRS and CDR2 is YFSETQ. The V end lost 1 base, the J end lost 5 bases, and 9 bases lay between the germline ends. The CDR3 contains 13 residues. Written as DNA, the CDR3 is TGCGCCAGCAGCTTGCTGGGGAGGACTGAAGCTTTCTTT. This encodes CASSLLGRTEAFF.

CDR3 amino acids: CASRETSGGASQAFF. CDR3 sequence (DNA): TGTGCCAGCAGGGAGACCTCAGGGGGCGCAAGCCAAGCTTTCTTT. V gene TRBV6-1 combines with J gene TRBJ1-1; 8 positions match TRBD1. With V trimmed by 6 bases and J by 9 bases, 15 bases remained unmatched. In germline, CDR1 is MNHNS, CDR2 SASEGT. CDR3 size: 15 residues.

This clone was seen just once. V usage is TRBV28 and J usage is TRBJ2-1; D is perhaps TRBD2 (6 bases). Germline V gene data show CDR1 as MDHEN and CDR2 as SYDVKM. V dropped 3 bases and J dropped 5 bases, with 20 bases sitting between them. The CDR3 loop spans 17 amino acids. Here the CDR3 DNA reads TGTGCCAGCAGTTTTGTCCGGGCCGGGACTCTCCACAATGAGCAGTTCTTC. Its translation: CASSFVRAGTLHNEQFF.